Listed here is a single T cell receptor (beta chain). Antigen unknown. Cells designated naive CD8 were CD45RO-negative and were positively selected for CCR7, with terminally differentiated effector memory CD45RA+ cells excluded. Sequencing was performed with immunoSEQ multiplex PCR; in TCRdb, only in-frame clones are kept and a portion is missing. The data hold hundreds of thousands of clones, with roughly 96% observed a single time. The germline V and J ends were trimmed by 3 bases and 5 bases, with 10 bases remaining between them. This CDR3 contains 13 residues. Germline lookup yields CDR1 MNHEY and CDR2 SMNVEV (reference sequence). This entry comes from a study of shared clonotypes between healthy human individuals. The study, taken as a whole, reports: There were few donors, and this limited the genetic and exposure-history diversity represented. Sharing across four donors was seen in 4.5% to 6.5% of naive CD4 clonotypes.

Sequences were obtained from naive CD8+ T cells sorted from blood. This clonotype was sampled from a young woman in good health. The chain has TRBV27 and TRBJ1-2, with D tentatively TRBD1 (5 bases). The CDR3 coding sequence is TGTGCCAGCAGTTTCGGGGGGAGGTATGGCTACACCTTC. Amino acids: CASSFGGRYGYTF.